The rows below give T cell receptor beta chains drawn from one sample of a study of blood T cell repertoires in COVID-19. Produced via immunoSEQ multiplex PCR; TCRdb's table is partial and in-frame only. The sample lists nearly 95,000 clones, around four fifths seen once, with around 17% in the top ten. Sequenced sample: peripheral blood. The receptor set was obtained from a human donor in a cohort sampled during active COVID-19. The CDR3 runs from the conserved cysteine through the conserved F or W. D genes are given only for firm matches. Size is omitted from some rows. Given values are once, few, many or a class for expanded clones.

v_gene: TRBV28; j_gene: TRBJ2-5; len: 15; abundance: .; d_gene: TRBD1; CDR3nt: TGTGCCAGCACCTCGGACAGGGTCCAGCGGGAGACCCAGTACTTC; CDR3aa: CASTSDRVQRETQYF
v_gene: TRBV24-1; j_gene: TRBJ1-2; len: 15; abundance: .; d_gene: TRBD1; CDR3nt: TGTGCCACCAGTGGGGGACAGGCGACTAACTATGGCTACACCTTC; CDR3aa: CATSGGQATNYGYTF
v_gene: TRBV28; j_gene: TRBJ1-5; len: 15; abundance: .; d_gene: .; CDR3nt: TGTGCCAGCAGCCCTCGGGGCAGGGGAAAACAGCCCCAGCATTTT; CDR3aa: CASSPRGRGKQPQHF
v_gene: TRBV6-4; j_gene: TRBJ2-3; len: 16; abundance: .; d_gene: .; CDR3nt: TGTGCCAGCAGTGTACAGCCAGGGGCTAGCACAGATACGCAGTATTTT; CDR3aa: CASSVQPGASTDTQYF
v_gene: TRBV7-9; j_gene: TRBJ2-3; len: 15; abundance: .; d_gene: TRBD2; CDR3nt: TGTGCCAGCAGCACAGCGGGAGTTAGCACAGATACGCAGTATTTT; CDR3aa: CASSTAGVSTDTQYF
v_gene: TRBV5-5; j_gene: TRBJ2-7; len: 14; abundance: .; d_gene: TRBD2; CDR3nt: TGTGCCAGCAGCCAGAGACTAGCGGGAGGCCCTAGGTACTTC; CDR3aa: CASSQRLAGGPRYF
v_gene: TRBV27; j_gene: TRBJ1-1; len: 13; abundance: .; d_gene: .; CDR3nt: TGTGCCAGCAGTTTATGGCCGAACACTGAAGCTTTCTTT; CDR3aa: CASSLWPNTEAFF
v_gene: TRBV4-2; j_gene: TRBJ1-6; len: 14; abundance: .; d_gene: .; CDR3nt: TGTGCCAGCGCTTGGAGCTCCTATAATTCACCCCTCCACTTT; CDR3aa: CASAWSSYNSPLHF
v_gene: TRBV5-1; j_gene: TRBJ1-3; len: 16; abundance: few; d_gene: TRBD1; CDR3nt: TGCGCCAGCAGCCCAGATGGGACAGCCTCTGGAAACACCATATATTTT; CDR3aa: CASSPDGTASGNTIYF
v_gene: TRBV19; j_gene: TRBJ2-7; len: 14; abundance: .; d_gene: .; CDR3nt: TGTGCCAGTAGTATATCCCAGGTTGCGGGGGAGCAGTACTTC; CDR3aa: CASSISQVAGEQYF
v_gene: TRBV2; j_gene: TRBJ1-2; len: 13; abundance: .; d_gene: TRBD1; CDR3nt: TGTGCCAGCAGTGGACAGGGTTACTATGGCTACACCTTC; CDR3aa: CASSGQGYYGYTF
v_gene: TRBV7-3; j_gene: TRBJ2-7; len: 12; abundance: .; d_gene: .; CDR3nt: TGTGCCAGCAGCCTTGAAAGGGGCGAGCAGTACTTC; CDR3aa: CASSLERGEQYF
v_gene: TRBV24-1; j_gene: TRBJ2-1; len: 15; abundance: .; d_gene: .; CDR3nt: TGTGCCACCAGTGATCCAGGGTCGGCCTACAATGAGCAGTTCTTC; CDR3aa: CATSDPGSAYNEQFF
v_gene: TRBV28; j_gene: TRBJ1-1; len: 14; abundance: .; d_gene: .; CDR3nt: TGTGCCAGCCCCGGGTCCGGGGTTGACACTGAAGCTTTCTTT; CDR3aa: CASPGSGVDTEAFF
v_gene: TRBV28; j_gene: TRBJ2-4; len: 18; abundance: .; d_gene: TRBD2; CDR3nt: TGTGCCAGCAGCATCTCACGGGGACTAGGTACGACGGAAAACATTCAGTACTTC; CDR3aa: CASSISRGLGTTENIQYF
v_gene: TRBV19; j_gene: TRBJ1-5; len: 15; abundance: .; d_gene: TRBD1; CDR3nt: TGTGCCAGTAGTACCGGACAGGATTGGGATCAGCCCCAGCATTTT; CDR3aa: CASSTGQDWDQPQHF
v_gene: TRBV2; j_gene: TRBJ1-2; len: 14; abundance: .; d_gene: TRBD1; CDR3nt: TGTGCCAGCAGGGTACAGGGGGGGGTCTATGGCTACACCTTC; CDR3aa: CASRVQGGVYGYTF
v_gene: TRBV6-6; j_gene: TRBJ2-7; len: 14; abundance: .; d_gene: .; CDR3nt: TGTGCCAGTCGGGGTATGGGATTTTCCTACGAGCAGTACTTC; CDR3aa: CASRGMGFSYEQYF
v_gene: TRBV3-1/TRBV3-2; j_gene: TRBJ2-1; len: 16; abundance: .; d_gene: TRBD2; CDR3nt: TGTGCCAGCAGCCAGGTAGCGGGGGTGACCTACAATGAGCAGTTCTTC; CDR3aa: CASSQVAGVTYNEQFF
v_gene: TRBV5-1; j_gene: TRBJ1-4; len: 13; abundance: .; d_gene: .; CDR3nt: TGCGCCAGCAGCTACAGTCAGAATGAAAAACTGTTTTTT; CDR3aa: CASSYSQNEKLFF
v_gene: TRBV20-1; j_gene: TRBJ2-7; len: 14; abundance: .; d_gene: .; CDR3nt: TGCAGTGCTAGTGATCGTCTAAGCTCCTACGAGCAGTACTTC; CDR3aa: CSASDRLSSYEQYF
v_gene: TRBV9; j_gene: TRBJ1-2; len: 14; abundance: .; d_gene: .; CDR3nt: TGTGCCAGCAGCCCAGGACAGTCTAACTATGGCTACACCTTC; CDR3aa: CASSPGQSNYGYTF
v_gene: TRBV24-1; j_gene: TRBJ2-3; len: 13; abundance: once; d_gene: .; CDR3nt: TGTGCCACCCGGAGTACTCTCACAGATACGCAGTATTTT; CDR3aa: CATRSTLTDTQYF
v_gene: TRBV9; j_gene: TRBJ2-7; len: 15; abundance: .; d_gene: .; CDR3nt: TGTGCCAGCAGCGCTCGGGGGGCATTAGGAGGCGAGCAGTACTTC; CDR3aa: CASSARGALGGEQYF
v_gene: TRBV11-2; j_gene: TRBJ2-7; len: 15; abundance: .; d_gene: TRBD2; CDR3nt: TGTGCCAGCAGCACCCGGGGGGGGACCTCCTACGAGCAGTACTTC; CDR3aa: CASSTRGGTSYEQYF
v_gene: TRBV7-8; j_gene: TRBJ2-2; len: 17; abundance: .; d_gene: TRBD2; CDR3nt: TGTGCCAGCGGTCCGGGGAGCGGGGGGCCATACACCGGGGAGCTGTTTTTT; CDR3aa: CASGPGSGGPYTGELFF
v_gene: TRBV18; j_gene: TRBJ1-1; len: 14; abundance: .; d_gene: .; CDR3nt: TGTGCCAGCTCACCGCAGGATTTGAACACTGAAGCTTTCTTT; CDR3aa: CASSPQDLNTEAFF
v_gene: TRBV19; j_gene: TRBJ2-6; len: 16; abundance: .; d_gene: .; CDR3nt: TGTGCCAGTAGTATTAGTGAGGGCTCTGGGGCCAACGTCCTGACTTTC; CDR3aa: CASSISEGSGANVLTF
v_gene: TRBV28; j_gene: TRBJ2-3; len: 16; abundance: .; d_gene: .; CDR3nt: TGTGCCAGCAGTTACCCCGGCAGGGGTCAGACAGATACGCAGTATTTT; CDR3aa: CASSYPGRGQTDTQYF
v_gene: TRBV13; j_gene: TRBJ2-4; len: 17; abundance: few; d_gene: TRBD1; CDR3nt: TGTGCCAGCAGCTCCGATAACCGGGACAGGCTCCGAAACATTCAGTACTTC; CDR3aa: CASSSDNRDRLRNIQYF
v_gene: TRBV6-5; j_gene: TRBJ2-1; len: 13; abundance: few; d_gene: .; CDR3nt: TGTGCCAGTCGGAGGCTTCCTCCCGATGAGCAGTTCTTC; CDR3aa: CASRRLPPDEQFF
v_gene: TRBV2; j_gene: TRBJ1-3; len: 18; abundance: .; d_gene: TRBD1; CDR3nt: TGTGCCAGTCAGGGACAGGGCAATTTCCTTTTCTCTGGAAACACCATATATTTT; CDR3aa: CASQGQGNFLFSGNTIYF
v_gene: TRBV30; j_gene: TRBJ1-6; len: 15; abundance: .; d_gene: .; CDR3nt: TGTGCCTGGAGTGTAAAAGGGAGGGGAAATTCACCCCTCCACTTT; CDR3aa: CAWSVKGRGNSPLHF
v_gene: TRBV7-9; j_gene: TRBJ1-4; len: 11; abundance: .; d_gene: .; CDR3nt: TGTGCCAGCAGCCCTGGGCGAGAACTGTTTTTT; CDR3aa: CASSPGRELFF
v_gene: TRBV10-1; j_gene: TRBJ2-2; len: 14; abundance: .; d_gene: .; CDR3nt: TGCGCCAGCAGCAAGGGGACTGATACCGGGGAGCTGTTTTTT; CDR3aa: CASSKGTDTGELFF
v_gene: TRBV19; j_gene: TRBJ1-2; len: 18; abundance: .; d_gene: .; CDR3nt: TGTGCCAGTAGTATAGGAGGCGTGGCGCTAGCCACTAACTATGGCTACACCTTC; CDR3aa: CASSIGGVALATNYGYTF
v_gene: TRBV5-6; j_gene: TRBJ2-1; len: 13; abundance: .; d_gene: .; CDR3nt: TGTGCCAGCAGCTTGGCGGACACCAATGAGCAGTTCTTC; CDR3aa: CASSLADTNEQFF
v_gene: TRBV5-1; j_gene: TRBJ2-2; len: 14; abundance: .; d_gene: TRBD2; CDR3nt: TGCGCCAGCAGCTTGGGGCGGGAGGCCGGGGAGCTGTTTTTT; CDR3aa: CASSLGREAGELFF
v_gene: TRBV5-1; j_gene: TRBJ2-3; len: 20; abundance: .; d_gene: TRBD2; CDR3nt: TGCGCCAGCAGCTTGGTGGGGACTAGCGGGGGGCAAAGGCGTACAGATACGCAGTATTTT; CDR3aa: CASSLVGTSGGQRRTDTQYF
v_gene: TRBV24-1; j_gene: TRBJ2-1; len: 11; abundance: .; d_gene: .; CDR3nt: TGTGCCGCCTCTACGGGAGTTGAGCAGTTCTTC; CDR3aa: CAASTGVEQFF
v_gene: TRBV6-6; j_gene: TRBJ2-2; len: 16; abundance: .; d_gene: TRBD2; CDR3nt: TGTGCCAGCAGTTACTCGAGTAGCGGGAGTTCTGGGGAGCTGTTTTTT; CDR3aa: CASSYSSSGSSGELFF
v_gene: TRBV10-3; j_gene: TRBJ2-1; len: 14; abundance: .; d_gene: .; CDR3nt: TGTGCCATCAGTGGGGAGATCTCCTACAATGAGCAGTTCTTC; CDR3aa: CAISGEISYNEQFF
v_gene: TRBV6-6; j_gene: TRBJ1-6; len: 16; abundance: .; d_gene: TRBD1; CDR3nt: TGTGCCAGCAGTTACCCGACAGGGAATGACATTTCACCCCTCCACTTT; CDR3aa: CASSYPTGNDISPLHF
v_gene: TRBV5-1; j_gene: TRBJ1-1; len: 14; abundance: .; d_gene: .; CDR3nt: TGCGCCAGCAGCCCGACAGCCCCGAACACTGAAGCTTTCTTT; CDR3aa: CASSPTAPNTEAFF
v_gene: TRBV7-2; j_gene: TRBJ1-2; len: 16; abundance: .; d_gene: .; CDR3nt: TGTGCCAGCAGCGTCAGGGTTCCCCGCGGTTCGGAAGGCTACACCTTC; CDR3aa: CASSVRVPRGSEGYTF
v_gene: TRBV7-9; j_gene: TRBJ1-6; len: 12; abundance: .; d_gene: .; CDR3nt: TGTGCCAGCAGTCGCGGGGATTCACCCCTCCACTTT; CDR3aa: CASSRGDSPLHF
v_gene: TRBV3-1/TRBV3-2; j_gene: TRBJ1-1; len: 14; abundance: .; d_gene: .; CDR3nt: TGTGCCAGCAGCCAAGGAGGGGGGAACACTGAAGCTTTCTTT; CDR3aa: CASSQGGGNTEAFF
v_gene: TRBV10-3; j_gene: TRBJ1-2; len: 14; abundance: once; d_gene: TRBD1; CDR3nt: TGTGCCATCAGTGACCTACAGGGGGCAGACGGCTACACCTTC; CDR3aa: CAISDLQGADGYTF
v_gene: TRBV27; j_gene: TRBJ2-5; len: 15; abundance: .; d_gene: .; CDR3nt: TGTGCCAGCAGTGTTGGTGTACTAGCTGGGGAGACCCAGTACTTC; CDR3aa: CASSVGVLAGETQYF
v_gene: TRBV6-2/TRBV6-3; j_gene: TRBJ2-6; len: 15; abundance: once; d_gene: .; CDR3nt: TGTGCCAGCAGCCGCCCTAGCTCTGGGGCCAACGTCCTGACTTTC; CDR3aa: CASSRPSSGANVLTF
v_gene: TRBV7-9; j_gene: TRBJ1-3; len: 17; abundance: few; d_gene: TRBD1; CDR3nt: TGTGCCAGCAGCCCCTGGGGACAGCTAATCTCTGGAAACACCATATATTTT; CDR3aa: CASSPWGQLISGNTIYF
v_gene: TRBV14; j_gene: TRBJ1-4; len: 19; abundance: .; d_gene: .; CDR3nt: TGTGCCAGCAGCTTGGGAGGGAGTCCCGAGTCACCAACTAATGAAAAACTGTTTTTT; CDR3aa: CASSLGGSPESPTNEKLFF
v_gene: TRBV3-1/TRBV3-2; j_gene: TRBJ2-3; len: 14; abundance: .; d_gene: .; CDR3nt: TGTGCCAGCAGCCTTCAGGGTTTCACAGATACGCAGTATTTT; CDR3aa: CASSLQGFTDTQYF
v_gene: TRBV7-6; j_gene: TRBJ2-3; len: 15; abundance: .; d_gene: TRBD2; CDR3nt: TGTGCCAGCAGCGACGTAGCGGGGGCAGCAGATACGCAGTATTTT; CDR3aa: CASSDVAGAADTQYF
v_gene: TRBV5-1; j_gene: TRBJ2-7; len: 15; abundance: .; d_gene: .; CDR3nt: TGCGCCAGCAGCTTGGTTACCACCGGACACGACGAGCAGTACTTC; CDR3aa: CASSLVTTGHDEQYF
v_gene: TRBV30; j_gene: TRBJ1-3; len: 15; abundance: few; d_gene: TRBD1; CDR3nt: TGTGCCTGGAGTGTGGGACAGGGGGCTGGAAACACCATATATTTT; CDR3aa: CAWSVGQGAGNTIYF
v_gene: TRBV3-1/TRBV3-2; j_gene: TRBJ2-5; len: 12; abundance: .; d_gene: TRBD1; CDR3nt: TGTGCCAGCAACAGGGGCCAAGAGACCCAGTACTTC; CDR3aa: CASNRGQETQYF
v_gene: TRBV9; j_gene: TRBJ1-1; len: 14; abundance: .; d_gene: .; CDR3nt: TGTGCCAGCAGCGTAGGGGGAGCCGTCGCTGAAGCTTTCTTT; CDR3aa: CASSVGGAVAEAFF